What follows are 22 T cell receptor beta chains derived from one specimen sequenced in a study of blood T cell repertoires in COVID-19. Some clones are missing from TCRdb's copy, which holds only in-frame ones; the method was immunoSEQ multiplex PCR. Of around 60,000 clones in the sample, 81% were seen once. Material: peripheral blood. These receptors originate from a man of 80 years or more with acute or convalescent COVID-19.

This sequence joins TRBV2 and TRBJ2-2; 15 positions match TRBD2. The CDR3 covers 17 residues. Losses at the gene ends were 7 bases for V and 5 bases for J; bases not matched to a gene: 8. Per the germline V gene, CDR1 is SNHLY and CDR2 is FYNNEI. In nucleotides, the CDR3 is TGTGCCAGCATCTCGGGACTAGCGGGGGGAATGACCGGGGAGCTGTTTTTT. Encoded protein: CASISGLAGGMTGELFF.

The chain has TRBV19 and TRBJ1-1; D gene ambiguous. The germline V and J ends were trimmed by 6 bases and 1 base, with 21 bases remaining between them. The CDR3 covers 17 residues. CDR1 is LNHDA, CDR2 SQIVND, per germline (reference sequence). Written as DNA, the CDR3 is TGTGCCAGTAGCACACGTGGGTCGGGTCTCCGGAACACTGAAGCTTTCTTT. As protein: CASSTRGSGLRNTEAFF.

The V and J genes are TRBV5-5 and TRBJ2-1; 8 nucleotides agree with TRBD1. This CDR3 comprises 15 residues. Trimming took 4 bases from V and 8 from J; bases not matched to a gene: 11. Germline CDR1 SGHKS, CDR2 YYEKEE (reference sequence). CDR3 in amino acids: CASSPPPPGGDEQFF. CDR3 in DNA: TGTGCCAGCAGCCCACCTCCCCCAGGGGGCGATGAGCAGTTCTTC.

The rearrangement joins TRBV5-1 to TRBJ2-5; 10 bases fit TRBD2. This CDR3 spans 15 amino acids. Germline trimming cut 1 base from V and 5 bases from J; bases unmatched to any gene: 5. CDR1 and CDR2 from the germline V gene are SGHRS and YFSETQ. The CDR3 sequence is CASSLLAGVVETQYF. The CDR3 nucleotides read TGCGCCAGCAGCTTGCTAGCGGGGGTAGTGGAGACCCAGTACTTC.

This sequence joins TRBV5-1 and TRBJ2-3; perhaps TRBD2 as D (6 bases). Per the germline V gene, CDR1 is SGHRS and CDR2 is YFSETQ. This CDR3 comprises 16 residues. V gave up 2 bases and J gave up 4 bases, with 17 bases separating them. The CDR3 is CASSLSGTPGPDTQYF. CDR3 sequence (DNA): TGCGCCAGCAGCTTATCAGGGACTCCAGGTCCAGATACGCAGTATTTT.

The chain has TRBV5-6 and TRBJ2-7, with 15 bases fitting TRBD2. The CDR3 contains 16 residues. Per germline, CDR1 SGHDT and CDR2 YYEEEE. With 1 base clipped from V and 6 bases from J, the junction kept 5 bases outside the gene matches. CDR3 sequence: CASSLRGLAGGGEQYF. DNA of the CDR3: TGTGCCAGCAGCTTGCGGGGACTAGCGGGGGGCGGCGAGCAGTACTTC.

CDR3: CASSSNRGRYYEQYF. The CDR3 DNA reads TGTGCCAGCAGTTCGAACAGGGGGCGCTACTACGAGCAGTACTTC. The chain has TRBV6-6 and TRBJ2-7; 9 bases line up with TRBD1. The CDR3 spans 15 residues. Unmatched junction bases numbered 7, after V lost 4 bases and J lost 3 bases. Germline V gives CDR1 MNHNY, CDR2 SVGAGI (reference sequence).

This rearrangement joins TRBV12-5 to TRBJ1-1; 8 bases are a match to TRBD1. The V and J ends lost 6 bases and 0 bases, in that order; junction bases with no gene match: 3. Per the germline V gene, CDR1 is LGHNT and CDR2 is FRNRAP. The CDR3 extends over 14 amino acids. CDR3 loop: CASGWDRLNTEAFF. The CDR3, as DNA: TGTGCTAGTGGCTGGGACAGGTTGAACACTGAAGCTTTCTTT.

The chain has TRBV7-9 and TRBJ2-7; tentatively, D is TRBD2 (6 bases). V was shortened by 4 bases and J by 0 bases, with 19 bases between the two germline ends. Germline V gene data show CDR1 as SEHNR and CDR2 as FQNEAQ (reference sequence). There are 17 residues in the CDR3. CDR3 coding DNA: TGTGCCAGCAGCTCGCCCCCGGGACTCCAGAGCTCCTACGAGCAGTACTTC. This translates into CASSSPPGLQSSYEQYF.

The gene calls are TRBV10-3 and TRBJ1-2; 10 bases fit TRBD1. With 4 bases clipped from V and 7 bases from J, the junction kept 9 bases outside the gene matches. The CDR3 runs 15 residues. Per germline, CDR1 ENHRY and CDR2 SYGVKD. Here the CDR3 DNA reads TGTGCCATCAGTGCCCCGGGACAGGGGTCAAGTGGCTACACCTTC. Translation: CAISAPGQGSSGYTF.

In DNA form, the CDR3 reads TGTGCCAGCAGTCCAGGGACTAGCGGGGGGCGTGGTACGCAGTATTTT. Translating gives CASSPGTSGGRGTQYF. This chain links TRBV5-4 with TRBJ2-3; 15 positions match TRBD2. The germline V gene has CDR1 SGHNT and CDR2 YYREEE (reference sequence). The J segment lost 8 bases and the V segment lost 5 bases, leaving 9 bases of the junction unmatched. The CDR3 sequence is 16 residues long.

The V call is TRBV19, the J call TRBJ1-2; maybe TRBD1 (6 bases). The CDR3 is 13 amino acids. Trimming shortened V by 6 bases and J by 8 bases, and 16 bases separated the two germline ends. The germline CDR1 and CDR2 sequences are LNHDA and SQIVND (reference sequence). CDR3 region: CASRDDRLRGYTF. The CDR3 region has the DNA TGTGCCAGTAGAGACGACAGGCTACGCGGCTACACCTTC.

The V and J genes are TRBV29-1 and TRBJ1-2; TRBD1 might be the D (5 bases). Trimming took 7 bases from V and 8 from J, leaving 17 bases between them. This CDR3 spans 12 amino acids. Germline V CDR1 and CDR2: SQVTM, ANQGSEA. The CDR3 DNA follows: TGCAGCGCCCCGGGGATCGGGGGGGGCTACACCTTC. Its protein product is CSAPGIGGGYTF.

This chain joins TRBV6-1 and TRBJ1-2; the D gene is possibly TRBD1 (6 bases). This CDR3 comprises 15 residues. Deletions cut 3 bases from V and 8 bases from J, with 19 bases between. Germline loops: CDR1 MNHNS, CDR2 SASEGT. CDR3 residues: CASSEQFWGQGGYTF. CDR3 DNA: TGTGCCAGCAGTGAGCAATTTTGGGGGCAAGGGGGCTACACCTTC.

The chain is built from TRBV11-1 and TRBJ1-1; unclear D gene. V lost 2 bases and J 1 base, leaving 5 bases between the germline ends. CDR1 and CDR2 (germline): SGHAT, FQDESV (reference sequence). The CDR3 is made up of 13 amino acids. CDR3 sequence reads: CASSLTENTEAFF. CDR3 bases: TGTGCCAGCAGCTTAACTGAGAACACTGAAGCTTTCTTT.

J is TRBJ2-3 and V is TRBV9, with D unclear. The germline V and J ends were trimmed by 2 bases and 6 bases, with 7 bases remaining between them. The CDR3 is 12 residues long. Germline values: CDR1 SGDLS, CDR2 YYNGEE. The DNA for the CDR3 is TGTGCCAGCAGCGTCAACAGTGATACGCAGTATTTT. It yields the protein CASSVNSDTQYF.

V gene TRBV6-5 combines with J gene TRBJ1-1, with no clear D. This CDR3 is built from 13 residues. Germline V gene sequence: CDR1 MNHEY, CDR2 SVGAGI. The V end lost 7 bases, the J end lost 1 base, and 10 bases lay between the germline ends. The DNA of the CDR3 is TGTGCCAGCACGGAGATCCCGAACACTGAAGCTTTCTTT. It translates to CASTEIPNTEAFF.

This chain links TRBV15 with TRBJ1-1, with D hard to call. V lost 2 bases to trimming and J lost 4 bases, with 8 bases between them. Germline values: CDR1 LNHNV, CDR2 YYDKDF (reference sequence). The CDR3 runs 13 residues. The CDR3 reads CATSRTPSTEAFF. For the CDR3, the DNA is TGTGCCACCAGCAGAACTCCCTCCACTGAAGCTTTCTTT. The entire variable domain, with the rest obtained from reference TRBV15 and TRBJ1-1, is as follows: DAMVIQNPRYQVTQFGKPVTLSCSQTLNHNVMYWYQQKSSQAPKLLFHYYDKDFNNEADTPDNFQSRRPNTSFCFLDIRSPGLGDTAMYLCATSRTPSTEAFFGQGTRLTVV.

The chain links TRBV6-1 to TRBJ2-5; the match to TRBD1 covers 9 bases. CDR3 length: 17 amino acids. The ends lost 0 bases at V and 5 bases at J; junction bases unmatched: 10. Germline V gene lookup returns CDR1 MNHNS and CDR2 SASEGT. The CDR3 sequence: CASSEAGGTGQRETQYF. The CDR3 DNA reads TGTGCCAGCAGTGAAGCCGGAGGGACAGGGCAGAGGGAGACCCAGTACTTC.

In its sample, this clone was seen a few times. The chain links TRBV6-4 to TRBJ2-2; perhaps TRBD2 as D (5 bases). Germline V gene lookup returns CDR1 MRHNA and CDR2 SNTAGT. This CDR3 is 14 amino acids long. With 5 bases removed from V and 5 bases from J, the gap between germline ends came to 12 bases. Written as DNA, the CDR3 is TGTGCCAGCAGTTCCACTCCGGGGACCGGGGAGCTGTTTTTT. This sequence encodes CASSSTPGTGELFF.

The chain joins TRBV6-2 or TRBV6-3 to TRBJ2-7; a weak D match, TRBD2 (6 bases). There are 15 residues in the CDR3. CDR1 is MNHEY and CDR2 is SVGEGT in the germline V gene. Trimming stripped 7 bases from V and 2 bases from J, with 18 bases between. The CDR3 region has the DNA TGTGCCAGCACCCCCCCGGCCGGGGGTCCCTACGAGCAGTACTTC. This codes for CASTPPAGGPYEQYF.

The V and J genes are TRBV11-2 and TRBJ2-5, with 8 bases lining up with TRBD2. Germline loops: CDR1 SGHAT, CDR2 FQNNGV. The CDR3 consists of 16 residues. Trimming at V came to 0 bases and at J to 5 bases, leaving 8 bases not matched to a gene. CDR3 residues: CASSLDNGGGRETQYF. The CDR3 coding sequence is TGTGCCAGCAGCTTAGATAACGGGGGGGGCCGGGAGACCCAGTACTTC.